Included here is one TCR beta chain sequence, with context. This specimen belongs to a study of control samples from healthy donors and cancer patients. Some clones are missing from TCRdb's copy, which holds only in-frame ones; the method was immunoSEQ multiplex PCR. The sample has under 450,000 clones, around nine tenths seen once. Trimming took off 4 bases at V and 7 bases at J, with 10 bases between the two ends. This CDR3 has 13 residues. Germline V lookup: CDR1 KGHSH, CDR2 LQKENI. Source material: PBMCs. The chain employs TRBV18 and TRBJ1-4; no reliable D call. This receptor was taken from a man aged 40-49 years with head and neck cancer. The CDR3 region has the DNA TGTGCCAGCTCACGGGCTGGCGGTGAAAAACTGTTTTTT. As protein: CASSRAGGEKLFF.